This T cell receptor (beta chain) was sequenced during a study of control samples from healthy donors and cancer patients (dated by TCRdb to the early 2020s). Libraries were made using the immunoSEQ multiplex PCR assay. Drawn from immuneACCESS, this table holds only the in-frame rearrangements with V and J called that TCRdb kept. Clones are partly lost; checked studies trace under half to an unresolved V gene and leave the rest unexplained. The sample table records about 39,000 clones; 83% of these occur just once. 20% to 25% of the sample goes to the ten largest clones. CDR1 MNHEY and CDR2 SMNVEV are derived from the germline V gene (reference sequence). V lost 6 bases and J lost 4 bases, and the count of bases not matched to a germline gene is 16. The CDR3 measures 17 amino acids from cysteine to phenylalanine. The entry retains the CDR3 DNA only, 51 bases that are in frame from base 1. This clone occurred a few times. Its recognized antigen is unknown. No much larger clonotype is one base removed from it; base qualities were not supplied. This sample also contains other DNA sequences that code for the same CDR3.

The source is a woman aged 60-75 years with lung cancer. The sample comprised PBMCs. The V and J segments used are TRBV27 and TRBJ1-1; TRBD1 lines up with 8 middle nucleotides. The CDR3 has the sequence CASSDPGGAGVGTEAFF. The sequenced DNA: TGTGCCAGCAGCGATCCAGGGGGCGCCGGGGTGGGCACTGAAGCTTTCTTT.